The clone carrying this T cell receptor beta chain has more than one count but fewer than ten. The antigen is unknown. Isolated RNA was reverse transcribed in full, so expressed TCRB transcripts were sequenced. Libraries were prepared by immunoSEQ multiplex PCR; TCRdb keeps only in-frame clonotypes and omits some of them. The sample consists of 850,000 to 900,000 clones, 17% of them appearing once. The sample originates from a study of beta chain features in type 1 diabetes. This CDR3 spans 17 amino acids. Germline lookup yields CDR1 MDHEN and CDR2 SYDVKM. The V end was cut by 3 bases, the J end by 0 bases, with 17 bases between. General study points: Over-representation of high TCR-expressing cells was a possible consequence of cDNA sequencing.

The clonotype comes from a woman aged 18-29 years in good health. This chain links TRBV28 with TRBJ2-5; D call uncertain. The sample comprised naive CD4+ T cells from blood. This chain's CDR3 is CASSFPSLSYNQETQYF. The CDR3 nucleotides are TGTGCCAGCAGTTTTCCCTCACTCAGCTACAACCAAGAGACCCAGTACTTC.